The 16 T cell receptor beta chains reported below all come from one sample, sequenced in a study of CD8 T cells in ankylosing spondylitis. A single record per CDR3 protein comes from TCRdb applying MiXCR to the 5' RACE reads. The data contain about 800,000 distinct CDR3 sequences, about 12% of them singletons. General study results and limits: Characteristic, it appeared, of ankylosing spondylitis blood was a TCR beta motif of roughly 8 highly homologous variants.

For these TCRs, the target antigens are not known. The specimen was blood, either unsorted or a sorted T cell fraction (not recorded which). These TCRs come from a male donor with ankylosing spondylitis.

V is TRBV18 and J is TRBJ1-2; maybe TRBD1 (6 bases). V dropped 3 bases and J dropped 4 bases, with 15 bases sitting between them. From germline, CDR1 is KGHSH and CDR2 LQKENI. The CDR3 contains 15 residues. DNA for the CDR3: TGTGCCAGCTCACCGACAGGACTAAGACCCTATGGCTACACCTTC. Translated, it gives CASSPTGLRPYGYTF. Full variable domain (remainder filled in from reference TRBV18 and TRBJ1-2): NAGVMQNPRHLVRRRGQEARLRCSPMKGHSHVYWYRQLPEEGLKFMVYLQKENIIDESGMPKERFSAEFPKEGPSILRIQQVVRGDSAAYFCASSPTGLRPYGYTFGSGTRLTVV.

The chain joins TRBV6-5 to TRBJ2-7; D remains ambiguous. Per germline, CDR1 MNHEY and CDR2 SVGAGI. This CDR3 contains 14 residues. V was cut by 2 bases and J by 4 bases, with 12 bases left in between. CDR3 DNA sequence: TGTGCCAGCAGTTACAGACGGCATGTTTACGAGCAGTACTTC. This translates into CASSYRRHVYEQYF.

The chain carries TRBV11-2 and TRBJ2-1, with TRBD1 identical over 10 bases. CDR3 length: 16 amino acids. The trim removed 1 base at V and 8 bases at J, leaving 8 bases unmatched. Germline V CDR1 and CDR2: SGHAT, FQNNGV. The CDR3 here is CASSLADRGRLDEQFF. CDR3 coding DNA: TGTGCCAGCAGCTTAGCAGACAGGGGGCGCCTGGATGAGCAGTTCTTC.

This clonotype was counted many times. The CDR3 nucleotides are TGCAGTGCTAGATTAGGGACAGGGGACGAAAAACTGTTTTTT. Translation: CSARLGTGDEKLFF. The V call is TRBV20-1, the J call TRBJ1-4, with 10 bases matching TRBD1. The V gene end was trimmed by 2 bases and the J gene end by 8 bases; junction bases not matched to a gene: 5. There are 14 residues in the CDR3. Germline CDR1 reads DFQATT; CDR2 reads SNEGSKA (reference sequence).

This clonotype was seen repeatedly, ten times or more. CDR3 coding DNA: TGTGCCAGCAGTACTAGCGGCTACGAGCAGTACTTC. It specifies CASSTSGYEQYF. The chain has TRBV28 and TRBJ2-7, with 8 bases identical to TRBD2. In germline, CDR1 is MDHEN, CDR2 SYDVKM. Germline trimming cut 5 bases from V and 3 bases from J; bases unmatched to any gene: 0. The CDR3 consists of 12 residues.

Ten or more counts support this clonotype. The V call is TRBV7-2, the J call TRBJ1-1, with D possibly matching TRBD1 (6 bases). The germline V gene has CDR1 SGHTA and CDR2 FQGNSA. The germline V and J ends were trimmed by 0 bases and 2 bases, with 13 bases remaining between them. The CDR3 loop spans 16 amino acids. The CDR3 loop is CASSLARGTRNTEAFF. In DNA, the CDR3 is TGTGCCAGCAGCTTAGCGCGGGGGACACGAAACACTGAAGCTTTCTTT.

This sequence joins TRBV20-1 and TRBJ1-5; possible D gene TRBD1, 6 bases. CDR3 length equals 13 residues. V was cut by 2 bases and J by 7 bases, with 12 bases left in between. The germline V gene encodes CDR1 DFQATT and CDR2 SNEGSKA (reference sequence). In nucleotides, the CDR3 is TGCAGTGCTAGATATTCAGGGGAACAGCCCCAGCATTTT. It encodes CSARYSGEQPQHF.

This clonotype was counted at least ten times. The rearrangement links TRBV20-1 to TRBJ2-3; unclear D gene. The CDR3 is 13 amino acids. Germline V gene data show CDR1 as DFQATT and CDR2 as SNEGSKA (reference sequence). V was clipped by 0 bases and J by 1 base, with 5 bases between them. CDR3 in amino acids: CSAREGGTDTQYF. CDR3 nucleotides: TGCAGTGCTAGAGAGGGCGGCACAGATACGCAGTATTTT.

This clonotype has just a few counts. This chain uses TRBV20-1 with TRBJ1-2; 8 nucleotides line up with TRBD1. CDR1 and CDR2 (germline): DFQATT, SNEGSKA (reference sequence). The V gene end was trimmed by 6 bases and the J gene end by 8 bases; junction bases not matched to a gene: 17. The CDR3 covers 15 residues. The CDR3 sequence is CSAPGGASYAKGYTF. DNA of the CDR3: TGCAGTGCCCCAGGGGGCGCGTCCTATGCAAAGGGCTACACCTTC.

This clonotype appeared many times. The rearrangement joins TRBV14 to TRBJ2-5, with TRBD2 matching over 10 bases. Germline CDR1 SGHDN, CDR2 FVKESK. V lost 0 bases, J lost 4 bases, and 5 bases stayed unmatched. CDR3 size: 16 residues. The CDR3 region is CASSQDQAGGRETQYF. The CDR3 DNA reads TGTGCCAGCAGCCAAGATCAAGCGGGAGGGCGAGAGACCCAGTACTTC.

The V gene is TRBV5-1, the J gene TRBJ2-3; D is possibly TRBD2 (6 bases). The germline CDR1 and CDR2 sequences are SGHRS and YFSETQ. There are 14 residues in the CDR3. V was clipped by 3 bases and J by 5 bases, with 13 bases between them. The CDR3 region has the DNA TGCGCCAGCAGCTCCGGGAGCGAGAGAGATACGCAGTATTTT. Translation gives CASSSGSERDTQYF.

This clonotype was found many times. Because it lacks the conserved phenylalanine or tryptophan at the end, this CDR3 is likely a read error. Because the CDR3's place on the DNA is in doubt, the DNA is left out and the CDR3 is given as listed by TCRdb. The V and J genes are TRBV7-2 and TRBJ2-7; the tabulated D call, TRBD1, remains unverified against the DNA. 13 amino acids form the CDR3, both terminal residues included. Germline V gene data show CDR1 as SGHTA and CDR2 as FQGNSA. The CDR3 reads CASSLGRGQPHRL.

This clonotype was observed a handful of times. J is TRBJ2-5 and V is TRBV29-1; D is possibly TRBD2 (6 bases). The V gene's germline CDR1 is SQVTM and CDR2 ANQGSEA. The CDR3 length is 12 residues. Trimming shortened V by 7 bases and J by 2 bases, and 11 bases separated the two germline ends. CDR3 in DNA: TGCAGCGGGGGGACTTTTCAAGAGACCCAGTACTTC. It codes for CSGGTFQETQYF.

This clonotype was detected a few times. The chain joins TRBV28 to TRBJ2-7; 12 bases agree with TRBD1. CDR3 length equals 15 residues. Per germline, CDR1 MDHEN and CDR2 SYDVKM. Germline trimming cut 6 bases from V and 7 bases from J; bases unmatched to any gene: 10. The CDR3: CASSSPGQGAGEQYF. The CDR3 DNA sequence: TGTGCCAGCAGCTCGCCGGGACAGGGGGCTGGTGAGCAGTACTTC.

As DNA, the CDR3 is TGTGCCAGCAGTTTTATAGGGGCACCCTACAATGAGCAGTTCTTC. Its translation is CASSFIGAPYNEQFF. The chain is built from TRBV28 and TRBJ2-1, with TRBD1 as a possible D gene (5 bases). The V end was cut by 3 bases, the J end by 2 bases, with 11 bases between. The CDR3 extends over 15 amino acids. From germline, CDR1 is MDHEN and CDR2 SYDVKM.

This clonotype was picked up many times. V and J are TRBV4-3 and TRBJ2-3, with D possibly matching TRBD2 (5 bases). The CDR3 runs to 15 residues. In germline, CDR1 is LGHNA, CDR2 YSLEER. Trimming took 3 bases from V and 5 from J, leaving 15 bases between them. CDR3 residues: CASSHADGIVDTQYF. CDR3 DNA: TGCGCCAGCAGCCACGCAGACGGGATCGTAGATACGCAGTATTTT.